This is a list of T cell receptor beta chains from one sample in a study of CD8 T cells in Susac syndrome. TCRdb re-called the immunoSEQ multiplex PCR reads through MiXCR, storing one row per CDR3 protein. This table has some 120,000 distinct CDR3 sequences, around 90% appearing once. Sample: CD4+ T cells from PBMCs. All receptors come from a human donor in good health. The CDR3 runs from the conserved cysteine through the conserved F or W. A D gene is named only where the DNA matches it firmly. A row's size may be missing; if present it is once, few, many or a size class.

v_gene	j_gene	abundance	d_gene	CDR3nt	CDR3aa
TRBV13	TRBJ2-1	-	-	TGTGCCAGCAGCCGTAGGGTAAATGAGCAGTTCTTC	CASSRRVNEQFF
TRBV5-1	TRBJ2-3	once	-	TGCGCCAGCAGCTTTGGGGGAAGCGGCCTTAGCACAGATACGCAGTATTTT	CASSFGGSGLSTDTQYF
TRBV5-6	TRBJ1-5	-	-	TGTGCCAGCAGCCCCCGTGGGGGGATCAGTCAGCCCCAGCATTTT	CASSPRGGISQPQHF
TRBV10-3	TRBJ2-5	once	-	TGTGCCACCGGAGCCCAAGAGACCCAGTACTTC	CATGAQETQYF
TRBV15	TRBJ2-3	-	TRBD2	TGTGCCACCAGCAGAGGCCGAGCGGGGAGCACAGATACGCAGTATTTT	CATSRGRAGSTDTQYF
TRBV7-2	TRBJ2-7	once	-	TGTGCCAGCAGCTTAGGAGGGCCCTCGCTCACCTACGAGCAGTACTTC	CASSLGGPSLTYEQYF
TRBV21-1	TRBJ2-7	-	-	TGTGCCAGCAGCATGGGACTTTACGAGCAGTACTTC	CASSMGLYEQYF
TRBV7-2	TRBJ1-2	-	-	TGTGCCAGCAGCTTAGCGGGGGGTCGGGATGGCTACACCTTC	CASSLAGGRDGYTF
TRBV7-9	TRBJ1-1	-	-	TGTGCCAGTTCACGGGGTCGGGGTGAAGCTTTCTTT	CASSRGRGEAFF
TRBV7-3	TRBJ1-1	-	-	TGTGCCAGCAGCCTTATTGGGGGGGACGCTGAAGCTTTCTTT	CASSLIGGDAEAFF
TRBV29-1	TRBJ1-2	once	-	TGCAGCGGATGGACAGACTATGGCTACACCTTC	CSGWTDYGYTF
TRBV6-1	TRBJ1-2	-	TRBD1	TGTGCCAGCAGTGATGGACAGGGGATCGGCTACACCTTC	CASSDGQGIGYTF
TRBV19	TRBJ1-5	-	-	TGTGCCAGTAGTATTAAGGGGATCAATCAGCCCCAGCATTTT	CASSIKGINQPQHF
TRBV29-1	TRBJ1-1	-	-	TGCAGCGTTGCCCAGGGCCCAGCCACTGAAGCTTTCTTT	CSVAQGPATEAFF
TRBV5-4	TRBJ1-1	-	-	TGTGCCAGCAGCTTGGAACAGCGAATTAACACTGAAGCTTTCTTT	CASSLEQRINTEAFF
TRBV7-3	TRBJ2-1	-	-	TGTGCCAGCAGCTTAGGCCCAGGGAGTCTCAATGAGCAGTTCTTC	CASSLGPGSLNEQFF
TRBV5-6	TRBJ2-3	-	TRBD2	TGTGCCAGCAGTATAGCGGGAGGGCCCGATACGCAGTATTTT	CASSIAGGPDTQYF
TRBV29-1	TRBJ1-6	-	-	TGCAGCCCACAAGCAAAAAGAATAGATAATTCACCCCTCCACTTT	CSPQAKRIDNSPLHF
TRBV7-2	TRBJ1-3	-	-	TGTGCCAGCAGCTTTAGCCCAGGGGTGGAAAACACCATATATTTT	CASSFSPGVENTIYF
TRBV29-1	TRBJ2-1	-	-	TGCAGCGTTGCGGCAGGATCCTACAATGAGCAGTTCTTC	CSVAAGSYNEQFF
TRBV6-1	TRBJ2-1	few	-	TGTGCCAGCAGCCTTACTAAGGGGCGGGATGAGCAGTTCTTC	CASSLTKGRDEQFF
TRBV7-3	TRBJ2-3	-	-	TGTGCCAGCAGCTCTACGCCCGGGAGTACGCAGTTTTTT	CASSSTPGSTQFF
TRBV7-2	TRBJ2-5	-	-	TGTGCCAGCTCCCCATCGGGAGTAGCGCGAGAGACCCAGTACTTC	CASSPSGVARETQYF
TRBV7-2	TRBJ2-5	few	-	TGTGCCGTAAGAAGTAGACCGGGGGACCGGGAGACCCAGTACTTC	CAVRSRPGDRETQYF
TRBV12-3/TRBV12-4	TRBJ2-5	-	-	TGTGCCAGCAGTCCCCGGCAGGTCACCGGGGAGACCCAGTACTTC	CASSPRQVTGETQYF
TRBV3-1	TRBJ2-1	-	TRBD2	TGTGCCAGCAGCCGCGTTAGCGGGGGGGCCGCCTTTTACAATGAGCAGTTCTTC	CASSRVSGGAAFYNEQFF
TRBV5-1	TRBJ2-5	-	-	TGCGCCAGCAACCGGGACGGCCAAGAGACCCAGTACTTC	CASNRDGQETQYF
TRBV2	TRBJ2-7	-	-	TGTGCCATCAACCGGGACATCTCCTACGAGCAGTACTTC	CAINRDISYEQYF
TRBV27	TRBJ2-7	-	-	TGTGCCAGCAGTTTTCGGGGATTTGGTTACGAGCAGTACTTC	CASSFRGFGYEQYF
TRBV19	TRBJ1-5	once	TRBD1	TGTGCCAGTAAGACAGGGGATTTCAATCAGCCCCAGCATTTT	CASKTGDFNQPQHF
TRBV19	TRBJ1-1	-	TRBD1	TGTGCCAGTAGCTTTACAGGGGTGGGGAACACTGAAGCTTTCTTT	CASSFTGVGNTEAFF
TRBV19	TRBJ1-1	-	TRBD1	TGTGCCAGTACCTGGACAGGGGCGAACACTGAAGCTTTCTTT	CASTWTGANTEAFF
TRBV29-1	TRBJ2-2	-	-	TGCAGCGTAACATACACCGGGGAGCTGTTTTTT	CSVTYTGELFF
TRBV20-1	TRBJ2-3	-	-	TGCAGTGCTAGAGATCGAGGGGGAGGGCAACCGGTAGAGCAGTATTTT	CSARDRGGGQPVEQYF
TRBV19	TRBJ1-1	-	-	TGTGCCAGTAGTATAGCCGCGAACACTGAAGCTTTCTTT	CASSIAANTEAFF
TRBV7-9	TRBJ1-2	-	-	TGTGCCAGCAGCCCGGAGAACCGGGACCCCCGCTATGGCTACACCTTC	CASSPENRDPRYGYTF
TRBV5-1	TRBJ1-1	-	-	TGCGCCAGCAGGGCCGGGACGTCTCGCACTGAAGCTTTCTTT	CASRAGTSRTEAFF
TRBV2	TRBJ1-1	-	-	TGTGCCAGCAATAACGATATGAATACTGAAGCTTTCTTT	CASNNDMNTEAFF
TRBV20-1	TRBJ1-3	-	-	TGCAGTGCACGAGACGGACACTCTGGAAACACCATATATTTT	CSARDGHSGNTIYF
TRBV7-2	TRBJ2-2	-	-	TGTGCCAGCAGCCAACAGGGAGTAAACACCGGGGAGCTGTTTTTT	CASSQQGVNTGELFF
TRBV29-1	TRBJ2-5	-	TRBD1	TGCAGCGTGGGACAGGGGCCTCAAGAGACCCAGTACTTC	CSVGQGPQETQYF
TRBV5-1	TRBJ1-1	few	TRBD1	TGCGCCAGCAGCGGGGGACAGGGGCCGAACACTGAAGCTTTCTTT	CASSGGQGPNTEAFF
TRBV12-3/TRBV12-4	TRBJ1-6	-	TRBD1	TGTGCCAGCACCGGGACAGGGGCTAATTCACCCCTCCACTTT	CASTGTGANSPLHF
TRBV9	TRBJ2-7	-	TRBD2	TGTGCCAGCAGCGCGGGACTACGTTCCTACGAGCAGTACTTC	CASSAGLRSYEQYF
TRBV4-3	TRBJ2-6	-	-	TGCGCCAGCAGCCAAGCGGGTCCCACTCCGTTCTCTGGGGCCAACGTCCTGACTTTC	CASSQAGPTPFSGANVLTF
TRBV13	TRBJ2-1	-	-	TGTGCCAGCACAGCGACTGACCCCGGGCCAAGTAGGCATGAGCAGTTCTTC	CASTATDPGPSRHEQFF
TRBV20-1	TRBJ2-2	-	TRBD2	TGCAGTGCTAGAGATCCAAGCGGGAGCATGATCGGGGAGCTGTTTTTT	CSARDPSGSMIGELFF
TRBV7-9	TRBJ2-7	-	-	TGTGCCAGCAGCCCCGCCCAGACCTCCTACGAGCAGTACTTC	CASSPAQTSYEQYF
TRBV7-2	TRBJ2-2	-	TRBD2	TGTGCCAGCAGCTTAGCGCCTAGCGGCTACTTTAAAACGAACACCGGGGAGCTGTTTTTT	CASSLAPSGYFKTNTGELFF
TRBV15	TRBJ1-6	-	-	TGTGCCACCAGCAGAGATCCAATTCCACCCCTCCACTTT	CATSRDPIPPLHF
TRBV7-2	TRBJ2-7	once	-	TGTGCCAGCAGTGGGACATACTACGAGCAGTACTTC	CASSGTYYEQYF